The subject of this entry is one T cell receptor beta chain. Its antigen is undetermined. These data originate in a study of immune heterogeneity within non-small cell lung tumors. Study-level points and caveats: Individual patients mostly differed in their high-frequency T-cell receptor beta clonotypes. A significant, moderate positive correlation (R approximately 0.35) linked local T-cell clonality and tumor mutational burden.

It was with 32 V and 13 J primers that multiplex PCR amplified TCR beta CDR3. TCRdb passed the multiplex PCR reads through MiXCR, listing each CDR3 protein once. The repertoire holds approximately 4,500 distinct CDR3 sequences, 23% seen once, with roughly an eighth in the top ten. Bulk tumor genomic DNA (about 600 ng per sample) served as template. Several biopsies per primary tumor were taken during surgery, spaced as far apart as possible. Enrolled individuals presented with untreated, newly diagnosed non-small cell lung cancer and received curative surgery. There were about 14 donors in total. They were all newly diagnosed non-small cell lung cancer patients undergoing surgery with curative intent. The sequence came from a man aged 60 to 75 with non-small cell lung cancer. Sequenced sample: lung tumor tissue.

The DNA for the CDR3 is TGCGCCAGCAGTGAGAATTCCTTTGGCTACACCTTC. Its protein is CASSENSFGYTF. The J gene is TRBJ1-2, the V gene TRBV10-2; D remains ambiguous. Germline V gene sequence: CDR1 WSHSY, CDR2 SAAADI. Trimming left V 2 bases short and J 7 bases short, with 8 bases between. The length of the CDR3 is 12 residues.